Each of the 20 T cell receptor beta chains below was sequenced from the same sample in a study of T cell responses to AZD1222 COVID-19 vaccine. Here immunoSEQ multiplex PCR was the method, and the copy in TCRdb shows in-frame clones only, minus some. The table lists fewer than 200,000 clones, approximately 93% of them singletons. This specimen was peripheral blood, taken 28 days after the second AZD1222 dose. These receptors originate from an adult who received the AZD1222 COVID-19 vaccine.

V and J are TRBV30 and TRBJ1-3; TRBD1 is a possible D gene (5 bases). Trimming took 1 base from V and 2 from J, leaving 12 bases between them. Germline values: CDR1 GTSNPN, CDR2 SVGIG (reference sequence). This CDR3 comprises 15 residues. This CDR3 is CAWSAGRVAGNTIYF. The CDR3 DNA is TGTGCCTGGAGTGCAGGCAGGGTGGCTGGAAACACCATATATTTT.

This clone was detected a few times. The chain joins TRBV4-1 to TRBJ1-2; a weak D match, TRBD1 (6 bases). Trimming cost V 2 bases and J 0 bases, with 10 bases left between them. The CDR3 covers 15 residues. CDR1 is MGHRA and CDR2 is YSYEKL in the germline V gene. The CDR3 reads CASSQTWTANYGYTF. In DNA, the CDR3 is TGCGCCAGCAGCCAAACTTGGACAGCTAACTATGGCTACACCTTC.

V gene TRBV7-2 combines with J gene TRBJ1-2; D not certain. CDR1 is SGHTA, CDR2 FQGNSA, per germline. Trimming stripped 2 bases from V and 7 bases from J, with 14 bases between. There are 14 residues in the CDR3. The CDR3 coding sequence is TGTGCCAGCAGCTTAATCGGTCAGGCCGGTGGCTACACCTTC. As protein: CASSLIGQAGGYTF.

This clone has just a few counts. The chain carries TRBV10-3 and TRBJ1-5; D remains unclear. The CDR3 runs to 15 residues. The germline V gene has CDR1 ENHRY and CDR2 SYGVKD. The V end lost 2 bases, the J end lost 1 base, and 9 bases lay between the germline ends. The CDR3 is CAISESMGSNQPQHF. In DNA form, the CDR3 reads TGTGCCATCAGTGAGAGTATGGGGAGCAATCAGCCCCAGCATTTT.

In regard to this clone: The junction does not match germline at one end; this may be a read error. The chain has TRBV28 and TRBJ1-6; a weak D match, TRBD1 (6 bases). This CDR3 region has 13 residues. Germline CDR1 reads MDHEN; CDR2 reads SYDVKM. The CDR3 here is CASLDSLNSPLHF. CDR3 coding DNA: TGTGCCAGCCTGGACAGCCTAAATTCACCGCTCCACTTT.

The chain carries TRBV30 and TRBJ1-4; tentative D call: TRBD1 (5 bases). Trimming took 3 bases from V and 2 from J, leaving 19 bases between them. The CDR3 is made up of 17 amino acids. Per the germline V gene, CDR1 is GTSNPN and CDR2 is SVGIG (reference sequence). CDR3 amino acids: CAWRLGQSPRTNEKLFF. The DNA of the CDR3 is TGTGCCTGGAGATTGGGGCAAAGTCCGCGGACTAATGAAAAACTGTTTTTT.

The CDR3: CSVANRLATYEQYF. Written as DNA, the CDR3 is TGCAGCGTTGCCAACCGACTAGCGACCTACGAGCAGTACTTC. V gene TRBV29-1 combines with J gene TRBJ2-7; 8 nucleotides line up with TRBD2. Germline CDR1 is SQVTM and CDR2 is ANQGSEA. With 4 bases clipped from V and 2 bases from J, the junction kept 7 bases outside the gene matches. This CDR3 comprises 14 residues.

The V and J genes are TRBV27 and TRBJ2-2; 10 nucleotides match TRBD1. Germline V lookup: CDR1 MNHEY, CDR2 SMNVEV (reference sequence). V shed 4 bases, J shed 4 bases, and the junction held 0 bases outside the gene matches. This CDR3 contains 14 residues. CDR3 sequence (DNA): TGTGCCAGCAGTTGGGACAGGGGCACCGGGGAGCTGTTTTTT. Amino acids: CASSWDRGTGELFF.

The chain recombines TRBV11-2 with TRBJ2-3; no reliable D call. The CDR3 is 12 amino acids. V was pared by 5 bases and J by 6 bases, with 9 bases between. Looked up from germline, CDR1 is SGHAT and CDR2 is FQNNGV. The CDR3 DNA reads as TGTGCCAGCAGCATTTTCACGGATACGCAGTATTTT. This encodes CASSIFTDTQYF. Complete variable domain (other parts from reference TRBV11-2 and TRBJ2-3): EAGVAQSPRYKIIEKRQSVAFWCNPISGHATLYWYQQILGQGPKLLIQFQNNGVVDDSQLPKDRFSAERLKGVDSTLKIQPAKLEDSAVYLCASSIFTDTQYFGPGTRLTVL.

The chain joins TRBV7-9 to TRBJ2-5; TRBD2 agrees at 8 bases. This CDR3 has 16 amino acids. In germline, CDR1 is SEHNR, CDR2 FQNEAQ (reference sequence). The V segment lost 5 bases and the J segment 3 bases; nucleotides outside the gene matches: 11. For the CDR3, the DNA is TGTGCCAGCAGCCCCTCCGGGCGGGGGGCAGAAGAGACCCAGTACTTC. Translated: CASSPSGRGAEETQYF.

The chain combines TRBV7-2 with TRBJ2-5; D remains unclear. This CDR3 is 13 amino acids long. CDR1 SGHTA and CDR2 FQGNSA come from the germline V gene. The V and J ends lost 2 bases and 1 base respectively, with 5 bases between them. The CDR3 nucleotides are TGTGCCAGCAGCTTAACTCTCCAAGAGACCCAGTACTTC. Amino acids: CASSLTLQETQYF.

This rearrangement joins TRBV5-4 to TRBJ1-4; D is perhaps TRBD1 (5 bases). V was trimmed by 2 bases and J by 4 bases, leaving 9 bases between them. The germline gives CDR1 SGHNT, CDR2 YYREEE (reference sequence). The CDR3 has 14 residues. The CDR3 sequence is CASSFGGFNEKLFF. The CDR3 bases are TGTGCCAGCAGCTTCGGGGGGTTTAATGAAAAACTGTTTTTT.

This rearrangement joins TRBV18 to TRBJ2-7; 7 positions match TRBD2. After removal of 0 bases from V and 3 bases from J, the junction contained 2 bases not matched to a gene. The CDR3 loop spans 14 amino acids. Germline CDR1 reads KGHSH; CDR2 reads LQKENI. The CDR3 protein is CASSPPAGVYEQYF. The CDR3 region has the DNA TGTGCCAGCTCACCACCGGCGGGAGTCTACGAGCAGTACTTC.

The chain has TRBV7-8 and TRBJ1-4, with D tentatively TRBD1 (6 bases). CDR3 size: 15 residues. Trimming removed 2 bases at V and 5 bases at J, with 12 bases between. Germline V gene lookup returns CDR1 SGHVS and CDR2 FQNEAQ. The CDR3 region has the DNA TGTGCCAGCAGCTTAATGGCGGGGGCAAATGAAAAACTGTTTTTT. It codes for CASSLMAGANEKLFF.

Notes on this clone: The same CDR3 is also encoded by other DNA sequences in this sample. V is TRBV7-9 and J is TRBJ2-5, with a possible D match to TRBD2 (6 bases). Germline CDR1 reads SEHNR; CDR2 reads FQNEAQ (reference sequence). CDR3 size: 13 residues. V was shortened by 2 bases and J by 5 bases, with 9 bases between the two germline ends. The CDR3 protein is CASSLSGRETQYF. As DNA, the CDR3 is TGTGCCAGCAGCTTATCGGGGAGGGAGACCCAGTACTTC.

As for this clone: Additional DNA sequences in this sample encode the identical CDR3. The chain recombines TRBV9 with TRBJ2-1, with 10 bases identical to TRBD2. The V gene end was trimmed by 0 bases and the J gene end by 4 bases; junction bases not matched to a gene: 1. This CDR3 region has 15 residues. Per the germline V gene, CDR1 is SGDLS and CDR2 is YYNGEE. The CDR3 spells CASSVDSGRYNEQFF. CDR3 sequence (DNA): TGTGCCAGCAGCGTAGATAGCGGGAGGTACAATGAGCAGTTCTTC. The variable domain in full, completed from reference TRBV9 and TRBJ2-1, reads DSGVTQTPKHLITATGQRVTLRCSPRSGDLSVYWYQQSLDQGLQFLIQYYNGEERAKGNILERFSAQQFPDLHSELNLSSLELGDSALYFCASSVDSGRYNEQFFGPGTRLTVL.

The J gene is TRBJ1-6, the V gene TRBV5-1, with 8 bases lining up with TRBD1. The CDR3 is 16 residues long. CDR1 and CDR2 (germline): SGHRS, YFSETQ. V was pared by 3 bases and J by 7 bases, with 9 bases of the junction left unmatched. The CDR3 region has the DNA TGCGCCAGCAGCTGGACAGGGACCTCGGGGAATTCACCCCTCCACTTT. Its translation: CASSWTGTSGNSPLHF.

CDR3 sequence: CASSLGARSYGYTF. Here the CDR3 DNA reads TGCGCCAGCAGCTTGGGGGCTCGTTCATATGGCTACACCTTC. The J gene is TRBJ1-2, the V gene TRBV5-1; D gene ambiguous. V lost 0 bases to trimming and J lost 5 bases, with 11 bases between them. In germline, CDR1 is SGHRS, CDR2 YFSETQ. This CDR3 is built from 14 residues.

The V and J genes are TRBV5-1 and TRBJ1-1; D possibly corresponds to TRBD1 (6 bases). The germline V gene has CDR1 SGHRS and CDR2 YFSETQ. This CDR3 spans 16 amino acids. Trimming cost V 3 bases and J 0 bases, with 15 bases left between them. The CDR3 loop is CASSSGLGQLNTEAFF. The DNA for the CDR3 is TGCGCCAGCAGCTCGGGACTAGGACAGCTGAACACTGAAGCTTTCTTT.

The chain links TRBV9 to TRBJ2-5; 11 positions agree with TRBD2. Germline V lookup: CDR1 SGDLS, CDR2 YYNGEE. The CDR3 runs to 16 residues. Trimming took 2 bases from V and 4 from J; bases not matched to a gene: 7. The CDR3 nucleotides read TGTGCCAGCAGCGTCACCGGGACTAGCGGAGGAGAGACCCAGTACTTC. It encodes CASSVTGTSGGETQYF.